This T cell receptor (beta chain) came from a study of OX40 agonist ivuxolimab in advanced cancers. The CDR3 covers 16 residues. V lost 2 bases, J lost 8 bases, and 21 bases lay in between. The germline CDR1 and CDR2 sequences are MNHEY and SMNVEV (reference sequence). Generated by immunoSEQ multiplex PCR, the TCRdb table keeps only in-frame clones and is missing some. This sample has over 65,000 clones; about 88% occur once, and the top ten carry roughly 7.3%. Baseline was the first blood sampling point, followed by cycle 4 day 1 and cycle 7 day 1. V is TRBV27 and J is TRBJ1-1, with D possibly TRBD1 on 6 matching bases. The clonotype originates from an adult with an advanced solid tumor such as melanoma, head and neck, liver or kidney cancer. Source: CD4+ or CD8+ T cells sorted from blood, taken in a trial of the OX40 agonist ivuxolimab. CDR3: CASSLVGGRWVSEAFF. The DNA for the CDR3 is TGTGCCAGCAGTTTAGTGGGGGGGCGCTGGGTATCCGAAGCTTTCTTT.